The entry below gives a single TCR beta chain sequence along with its context. This clonotype was observed a few times. Its antigen is unknown. There are no base qualities to consult, and no much larger clone falls within one base. Donors were a few dozen systemically healthy Caucasian individuals from Russia aged roughly 6 to 95 years. Each donor gave approximately 10 milliliters of peripheral blood, collected into EDTA-treated Vacutainer tubes. Ficoll-Paque density-gradient centrifugation was used to isolate PBMCs, with at least 7 million obtained per sample. Total RNA was extracted from PBMCs with Trizol reagent, with at least 5.5 micrograms obtained per sample. For every donor, flow cytometry on a PBMC aliquot measured the percentage of naive CD45RAhigh/CD27high T cells. This record belongs to a study of blood T cells in healthy people across ages (dated by TCRdb to the mid-2010s). At the level of the whole study: In model experiments, roughly one uniquely barcoded TCR beta cDNA molecule per two T cells was captured by template switching. Four age groups were formed from the donors: young (average approximately 15 years), middle-aged (around 40), aged (about 62) and long-lived (more than 75). Using deep sequencing normalized with unique cDNA molecular identifiers, the study measured how TCR beta repertoire diversity changes with age. To avoid experimental bias, donors of different ages were spread randomly across the sequencing lanes. The study analyzed two additional independent replicas of 1 million unique cDNA reads from the same blood draw for two donors, one aged 18 to 30 and one aged 80 or older. Results and caveats for the whole study, not just this receptor: Because the CMV infection status of the donors was unknown, age-related changes in expanded clonotypes may potentially have been confounded. As age increased, observed TCR beta diversity per million T cells dropped in a roughly linear way, and a significant reduction was already evident by age about 40. Conclusive comparison of naive and antigen-experienced compartments was prevented by the profiling of bulk unsorted PBMCs. Compared with the aged group, more naive CD4+ T cells, fewer expanded clones and increased TCR diversity were shown by the long-lived group, suggesting age selection. Observed TCR beta diversity correlated strongly with the percentage of naive T cells measured by flow cytometry. Estimates of total diversity based on one million sequenced T cells were regarded as lower bounds and as underestimates.

V and J lose 2 bases and 0 bases, and a span of 22 bases separates them. Spanning cysteine to phenylalanine, the CDR3 consists of 18 amino acids. The only DNA kept is the CDR3, 54 bases in frame from the first base. The germline V gene (reference sequence) gives CDR1 as DFQATT and CDR2 as SNEGSKA. The receptor library was made with 5' RACE. TCRdb records Illumina HiSeq 2500 as the sequencer. A second roughly 7 to 11 cycle PCR used a sample-barcoded 5' primer and a J-beta primer mix. A template-switch 5' adaptor carrying 12 random nucleotides introduced a unique molecular identifier onto each TCR beta cDNA molecule. Each sample yielded at least 3 million CDR3-containing paired-end reads. All of the RNA was converted into first-strand cDNA using the Mint cDNA synthesis kit, with a TRBC-specific oligonucleotide serving as the primer. Following uracil-DNA glycosylase treatment, all cDNA underwent a first 18-cycle PCR with the universal primers M1SS and BC2_uni_R. The authors' analysis ran thus. For normalization, 1 million high-quality reads, each with a distinct molecular identifier, were randomly selected from each sample. Instead of being binned into consensus sequences, reads that shared molecular identifiers were thrown out. MiTCR, with a Q25 quality threshold and the strictest error-elimination algorithm, was used for CDR3 identification, clonotype clustering and error correction. A nonparametric unseen species model with Euler transformation was used to estimate lower-bound total TCR beta diversity. In-frame beta chains were kept once TCRdb had trimmed the public reads at Q25 with fastp and called clones with MiXCR. Merged by CDR3 protein, the rows form single entries marked with the most common genes and DNA. The V and J calls here are based on TCRdb, not the publication. This sample holds roughly 1,700,000 distinct CDR3 sequences; approximately 30% were observed only once. The top ten clonotypes cover roughly 8% of the sample.

This chain is built from TRBV20-1 and TRBJ1-2; the D gene is possibly TRBD1, with 5 bases matching. Sequencing was performed on blood. The TCR was taken from a young woman in good health. For the CDR3, the sequence is CSARQIAGTSTSNYGYTF. The DNA sequence is given as TGCAGTGCTAGACAAATTGCCGGGACCTCGACCTCTAACTATGGCTACACCTTC.